The rows below give T cell receptor beta chains drawn from one sample of a study of T cells after yellow fever vaccination. One entry per CDR3 protein results from TCRdb running MiXCR on the 5' RACE reads. The table lists about 52,000 distinct CDR3 sequences, 6.5% to 8% of them singletons, with 20% to 25% in the top ten. The specimen comprised CD8+ T cells not binding an NS4B(214-222) dextramer, sorted from PBMCs, sampled roughly 45 days after the first yellow fever vaccination. These receptors originate from a man between 18 and 35 years old who received the YFV17D yellow fever vaccine. The CDR3 runs from the conserved cysteine through the conserved F or W. A D gene is named only where the DNA matches it firmly. Some rows have no size entry. The others give once, few or many, or a class for an expanded clone.

TRBD1 | TRBJ2-1 | many | TRBV3-1 | TGTGCCAGCAGCCAAGATCTGGGCAGGGGGAATGAGCAGTTCTTC | CASSQDLGRGNEQFF
- | TRBJ1-5 | many | TRBV4-1 | TGCGCCAGCAGCCAAGTTGCAGGGGATCAGCCCCAGCATTTT | CASSQVAGDQPQHF
- | TRBJ2-7 | many | TRBV20-1 | TGCAGTGCAAGACAGAGTAGGGGCTACGAGCAGTACTTC | CSARQSRGYEQYF
- | TRBJ2-3 | many | TRBV5-4 | TGTGCCAGCAGCTTGGAAGTATTTAGCACAGATACGCAGTATTTT | CASSLEVFSTDTQYF
- | TRBJ1-1 | many | TRBV7-8 | TGTGCCAGCAGCTACCGCCGGGACCCGAACACTGAAGCTTTCTTT | CASSYRRDPNTEAFF
- | TRBJ2-2 | many | TRBV7-6 | TGTGCCAGCAGCTTGGTCCCGATGGGCACCGGGGAGCTGTTTTTT | CASSLVPMGTGELFF
TRBD2 | TRBJ2-1 | many | TRBV19 | TGTGCCAGTAGTGGGACTAGCGGGGATTACAATGAGCAGTTCTTC | CASSGTSGDYNEQFF
- | TRBJ2-1 | - | TRBV6-5 | TGTGCCAGCAGTTACTACGGCGGCGGTGAGCAGTTCTTC | CASSYYGGGEQFF
- | TRBJ2-6 | few | TRBV4-1 | TGCGCCAGCAGCCAAGATCAGCACTCTGGGGCCAACGTCCTGACTTTC | CASSQDQHSGANVLTF
- | TRBJ2-1 | many | TRBV21-1 | TGTGCCAGCAGGCGCCGGGTACACGACAATGAGCAGTTCTTC | CASRRRVHDNEQFF
- | TRBJ1-2 | many | TRBV7-9 | TGTGCCAGCAGCGGGTCAGCGGGCGGCTACACCTTC | CASSGSAGGYTF
TRBD1 | TRBJ1-5 | - | TRBV19 | TGTGCCAGTAGACCCGGGACAGGCGCTCCAGAGCCCCAGCATTTT | CASRPGTGAPEPQHF
TRBD1 | TRBJ1-1 | many | TRBV11-2 | TGTGCCAGCACGGACAGGGGGATGAACACTGAAGCTTTCTTT | CASTDRGMNTEAFF
- | TRBJ2-3 | - | TRBV3-1 | TGTGCCAGCTGCCAAGGGTCCAGTAGCACCGATACGCAGTATTTT | CASCQGSSSTDTQYF
- | TRBJ2-5 | few | TRBV7-9 | TGTGCCAGCAGCTTCTCCGTCGGGCCGAAGGGGGAGACCCAGTACTTC | CASSFSVGPKGETQYF
- | TRBJ1-2 | - | TRBV6-5 | TGTGCCAGCAGTTCTAGAAAGCAACGGGGTATCTATGGCTACACCTTC | CASSSRKQRGIYGYTF
TRBD1 | TRBJ2-7 | many | TRBV29-1 | TGCAGCGTTGAAGGAACCGGACAGGGGCACGCCTACGAGCAGTACTTC | CSVEGTGQGHAYEQYF
TRBD1 | TRBJ2-1 | many | TRBV7-6 | TGTGCCAGCAGCTTATACGGGACAGGACCTTACAATGAGCAGTTCTTC | CASSLYGTGPYNEQFF
- | TRBJ2-2 | few | TRBV20-1 | TGCAGTGCTAGGGAGCGGTACACCGGGGAGCTGTTTTTT | CSARERYTGELFF
- | TRBJ1-6 | many | TRBV2 | TGTGCCAGCATCACCAGCCAGGACACCTCCTATAATTCACCCCTCCACTTT | CASITSQDTSYNSPLHF
- | TRBJ2-7 | - | TRBV20-1 | TGCAGTGCTAGGGGACGGGGAACCTACGAGCAGTACTTC | CSARGRGTYEQYF
- | TRBJ2-1 | many | TRBV30 | TGTGCCTCCTATGGGAGGGAGCAGTTCTTC | CASYGREQFF
- | TRBJ1-2 | - | TRBV10-3 | TGTGCCATCAGTGAGTCCAGTGAGGTCTTCTATGGCTACACCTTC | CAISESSEVFYGYTF
- | TRBJ2-1 | - | TRBV28 | TGTGCCAGCATGTGGGGAAACAATGAGCAGTTCTTC | CASMWGNNEQFF
- | TRBJ1-4 | many | TRBV4-1 | TGCGCCAGCAGCCAAGATTCCCTTGGGGCAGAAAAACTGTTTTTT | CASSQDSLGAEKLFF
TRBD2 | TRBJ2-1 | few | TRBV7-9 | TGTGCCAGCAGCTCGCGGGGGGGCTTCAATGAGCAGTTCTTC | CASSSRGGFNEQFF
TRBD1 | TRBJ2-5 | many | TRBV5-4 | TGTGCCAGCAGCTTGGTGGACAGGGGGAAAGAGACCCAGTACTTC | CASSLVDRGKETQYF